One and the same sample provided the 21 T cell receptor beta chains below, sequenced in a study of blood T cell repertoires in COVID-19. Libraries were prepared by immunoSEQ multiplex PCR; TCRdb keeps only in-frame clonotypes and omits some of them. The sample gives 150,000 or so clones, 76% of which show up once; 3.5% to 5.5% is in the top ten. The sequenced sample consisted of peripheral blood. Receptor source: a woman of 80 years or more with active or convalescent COVID-19.

This chain uses TRBV5-6 with TRBJ1-2; the D gene is possibly TRBD1 (6 bases). The CDR3 loop spans 14 amino acids. V was shortened by 3 bases and J by 6 bases, with 15 bases between the two germline ends. Germline values: CDR1 SGHDT, CDR2 YYEEEE. For the CDR3, the DNA is TGTGCCAGCAGCTATTCAACAGGGACGGATGGCTACACCTTC. Its protein product is CASSYSTGTDGYTF.

There are a few counts of this clone. This chain uses TRBV7-2 with TRBJ2-3; 14 nucleotides agree with TRBD2. This CDR3 contains 16 residues. Germline CDR1 SGHTA, CDR2 FQGNSA. V was pared by 5 bases and J by 7 bases, with 8 bases of the junction left unmatched. CDR3 region: CASSDRLAGGRYTQYF. CDR3 nucleotides: TGTGCCAGCAGCGACCGACTAGCGGGGGGGCGTTATACGCAGTATTTT. The full variable domain, completed using reference TRBV7-2 and TRBJ2-3, is GAGVSQSPSNKVTEKGKDVELRCDPISGHTALYWYRQSLGQGLEFLIYFQGNSAPDKSGLPSDRFSAERTGGSVSTLTIQRTQQEDSAVYLCASSDRLAGGRYTQYFGPGTRLTVL.

The table lists this clone with a few counts. The chain links TRBV19 to TRBJ1-1; D unclear. CDR3 length: 13 residues. Germline assignment: CDR1 LNHDA and CDR2 SQIVND (reference sequence). V was pared by 3 bases and J by 1 base, with 6 bases between. This CDR3 reads CASSIMRNTEAFF. The CDR3, as DNA: TGTGCCAGTAGTATTATGAGGAACACTGAAGCTTTCTTT.

V usage is TRBV4-1 and J usage is TRBJ2-5, with a weak D call TRBD1 (6 bases). Germline lookup yields CDR1 MGHRA and CDR2 YSYEKL. The CDR3 is made up of 15 amino acids. Trimming cost V 0 bases and J 5 bases, with 13 bases left between them. For the CDR3, the DNA is TGCGCCAGCAGCCAAGACCCGAGGGGGAGTGAGACCCAGTACTTC. Translated, it gives CASSQDPRGSETQYF.

This clone was detected only once. The rearrangement joins TRBV24-1 to TRBJ2-5; D ambiguous. Germline CDR1 KGHDR, CDR2 SFDVKD. The CDR3 runs 11 residues. Trimming shortened V by 3 bases and J by 5 bases, and 3 bases separated the two germline ends. The CDR3 nucleotides are TGTGCCACCAGTGATCTGGAGACCCAGTACTTC. As protein: CATSDLETQYF.

The rearrangement uses TRBV7-2 and TRBJ1-5; D gene unclear. The V gene's germline CDR1 is SGHTA and CDR2 FQGNSA. The CDR3 consists of 13 residues. V was clipped by 5 bases and J by 4 bases, with 9 bases between them. The CDR3 is CASSPSVNQPQHF. In nucleotides, the CDR3 is TGTGCCAGCAGCCCTTCGGTGAATCAGCCCCAGCATTTT. Supplemented by reference TRBV7-2 and TRBJ1-5, the full variable domain reads GAGVSQSPSNKVTEKGKDVELRCDPISGHTALYWYRQSLGQGLEFLIYFQGNSAPDKSGLPSDRFSAERTGGSVSTLTIQRTQQEDSAVYLCASSPSVNQPQHFGDGTRLSIL.

The CDR3 DNA is TGTGCCAGCAGCTTGGAATTGGGACAGGGTTATGGCTACACCTTC. Amino acid sequence: CASSLELGQGYGYTF. The rearrangement uses TRBV5-4 and TRBJ1-2, with 9 bases fitting TRBD1. In germline, CDR1 is SGHNT, CDR2 YYREEE (reference sequence). Trimming at V came to 0 bases and at J to 5 bases, leaving 5 bases not matched to a gene. The CDR3 extends over 15 amino acids.

The chain uses TRBV28 and TRBJ1-5, with a weak D call TRBD1 (6 bases). Trimming took 4 bases from V and 11 from J, leaving 24 bases between them. Per the germline V gene, CDR1 is MDHEN and CDR2 is SYDVKM. The CDR3 has 16 amino acids. The CDR3, as DNA: TGTGCCAGCAGTTCCCCGGGGGGCCAGGATCGGGGGGCCCAGCATTTT. The encoded protein is CASSSPGGQDRGAQHF.

This clone was detected a few times. The chain recombines TRBV7-3 with TRBJ1-2; the match to TRBD1 covers 8 bases. J gave up 6 bases and V 6 bases, and 6 bases lay outside the gene matches. The CDR3 extends over 13 amino acids. The germline CDR1 and CDR2 sequences are SGHTA and FQGTGA. The CDR3 here is CASRDLTGDGYTF. The CDR3 coding sequence is TGTGCCAGCAGAGATTTGACAGGGGATGGCTACACCTTC.

The rearrangement uses TRBV25-1 and TRBJ1-1, with 8 bases fitting TRBD1. Germline loops: CDR1 MGHDK, CDR2 SYGVNS. The CDR3 extends over 13 amino acids. V shed 6 bases and J 4 bases; nucleotides not matched to a gene: 4. DNA for the CDR3: TGTGCCAGCAGGAAACAGGGGGTCACTGAAGCTTTCTTT. Encoded protein: CASRKQGVTEAFF.

This chain links TRBV30 with TRBJ2-5; the D gene is possibly TRBD1 (6 bases). Per the germline V gene, CDR1 is GTSNPN and CDR2 is SVGIG (reference sequence). With 5 bases removed from V and 7 bases from J, the gap between germline ends came to 14 bases. This CDR3 spans 12 amino acids. This CDR3 reads CAWERGSVTQYF. In DNA, the CDR3 is TGTGCCTGGGAAAGGGGGTCGGTGACCCAGTACTTC.

The rearrangement uses TRBV30 and TRBJ1-4, with TRBD1 matching over 7 bases. CDR1 is GTSNPN, CDR2 SVGIG, per germline (reference sequence). The trim removed 3 bases at V and 7 bases at J, leaving 8 bases unmatched. The CDR3 runs 14 residues. Here the CDR3 reads CAWSSGGVGEKLFF. In nucleotides, the CDR3 is TGTGCCTGGAGCTCAGGGGGAGTCGGTGAAAAACTGTTTTTT.

The chain couples TRBV5-4 to TRBJ2-6, with TRBD2 matching 14 bases. CDR1 is SGHNT, CDR2 YYREEE, per germline (reference sequence). V trimming: 4 bases; J trimming: 4 bases; junction bases outside the gene matches: 13. The CDR3 totals 20 residues. Here the CDR3 reads CASSPAGTSGGRGGANVLTF. CDR3 sequence (DNA): TGTGCCAGCAGCCCGGCCGGGACTAGCGGGGGAAGGGGAGGGGCCAACGTCCTGACTTTC.

The chain uses TRBV27 and TRBJ2-4, with D possibly being TRBD1 (5 bases). Trimming cost V 4 bases and J 0 bases, with 10 bases left between them. The germline CDR1 and CDR2 sequences are MNHEY and SMNVEV (reference sequence). The CDR3 extends over 15 amino acids. The CDR3 DNA reads TGTGCCAGCAGTTCGAGACAGCTAGCCAAAAACATTCAGTACTTC. It translates to CASSSRQLAKNIQYF.

The chain is built from TRBV4-2 and TRBJ1-2; 8 bases fit TRBD1. Trimming cost V 2 bases and J 2 bases; bases outside gene matches: 7. There are 16 residues in the CDR3. Germline V gene sequence: CDR1 LGHNA, CDR2 YNFKEQ. CDR3 in amino acids: CASSQTLGQGNYGYTF. For the CDR3, the DNA is TGTGCCAGCAGCCAAACCCTAGGACAGGGAAACTATGGCTACACCTTC.

This clone appeared once. This rearrangement joins TRBV4-1 to TRBJ2-5; possible D gene TRBD1, 6 bases. The germline V gene encodes CDR1 MGHRA and CDR2 YSYEKL. V lost 4 bases to trimming and J lost 3 bases, with 15 bases between them. CDR3 length: 15 amino acids. The CDR3 loop reads CASSPRGAGEETQYF. The CDR3 nucleotides are TGCGCCAGCAGCCCTCGGGGAGCAGGGGAAGAGACCCAGTACTTC.

This rearrangement joins TRBV28 to TRBJ2-3; 8 bases are shared with TRBD2. CDR3 length equals 14 residues. V lost 8 bases and J lost 2; bases outside the gene matches: 6. Germline CDR1 MDHEN, CDR2 SYDVKM. The CDR3: CASLSGGLTDTQYF. The DNA for the CDR3 is TGTGCCAGCCTGAGCGGGGGCCTCACAGATACGCAGTATTTT.

In DNA, the CDR3 is TGTGCCAGCAGCTTGGGGTATCAGGGACAGGGGGCTGATGGCTACACCTTC. It is translated as CASSLGYQGQGADGYTF. The gene calls are TRBV5-6 and TRBJ1-2, with TRBD1 matching 12 bases. The CDR3 covers 17 residues. V lost 0 bases to trimming and J lost 6 bases; unmatched junction nucleotides: 9. Germline CDR1 SGHDT, CDR2 YYEEEE. Full variable domain (remainder filled in from reference TRBV5-6 and TRBJ1-2): DAGVTQSPTHLIKTRGQQVTLRCSPKSGHDTVSWYQQALGQGPQFIFQYYEEEERQRGNFPDRFSGHQFPNYSSELNVNALLLGDSALYLCASSLGYQGQGADGYTFGSGTRLTVV.

Only a few counts were recorded for this clone. This chain uses TRBV30 with TRBJ2-1, with D possibly being TRBD2 (6 bases). V lost 1 base, J lost 6 bases, and 13 bases lay in between. The V gene's germline CDR1 is GTSNPN and CDR2 SVGIG (reference sequence). The length of the CDR3 is 14 residues. The CDR3 spells CAWSGGRGSNEQFF. The CDR3 DNA reads TGTGCCTGGAGTGGGGGTCGGGGGAGCAATGAGCAGTTCTTC.

This rearrangement joins TRBV7-6 to TRBJ2-3; 14 bases match TRBD2. With 0 bases clipped from V and 6 bases from J, the junction kept 8 bases outside the gene matches. CDR1 and CDR2 (germline): SGHVS, FNYEAQ. This CDR3 spans 18 amino acids. CDR3 coding DNA: TGTGCCAGCAGCTTAGCACCGGGACTAGCGGGGGCCCCGGATACGCAGTATTTT. Translation: CASSLAPGLAGAPDTQYF. Together with reference TRBV7-6 and TRBJ2-3, the CDR3 gives the full variable domain: GAGVSQSPRYKVTKRGQDVALRCDPISGHVSLYWYRQALGQGPEFLTYFNYEAQQDKSGLPNDRFSAERPEGSISTLTIQRTEQRDSAMYRCASSLAPGLAGAPDTQYFGPGTRLTVL.

V is TRBV7-2 and J is TRBJ2-5; 7 positions match TRBD2. The CDR3 totals 17 residues. V lost 3 bases, J lost 3 bases, and 13 bases stayed unmatched. Germline V gives CDR1 SGHTA, CDR2 FQGNSA. The CDR3 spells CASSFSLGTNLKETQYF. CDR3 nucleotides: TGTGCCAGCAGCTTTTCACTTGGGACTAACCTGAAAGAGACCCAGTACTTC. Supplemented by reference TRBV7-2 and TRBJ2-5, the full variable domain reads GAGVSQSPSNKVTEKGKDVELRCDPISGHTALYWYRQSLGQGLEFLIYFQGNSAPDKSGLPSDRFSAERTGGSVSTLTIQRTQQEDSAVYLCASSFSLGTNLKETQYFGPGTRLLVL.